What follows are 30 T cell receptor beta chains derived from one specimen sequenced in a study of vaccination and CD4 T cells after COVID-19. No antigens are known for them. This sample's treatment: 10-day PBMC culture with coronavirus spike peptide pools or control peptides (ViraFEST assay). The Oncomine TCR Beta short-read assay was applied to DNA of cultured CD4+ T cells. TCRdb independently ran MiXCR on the PCR reads; one entry per CDR3 protein. The sample holds under 15,000 distinct CDR3 sequences, 40% to 60% seen once. The sequencing input was CD4+ T cells from blood, cultured in vitro. These receptors originate from a human donor who had recovered from COVID-19.

The sample holds a few counts of this clonotype. This chain connects TRBV5-4 to TRBJ2-2; D not certain. CDR3 length equals 17 residues. Per the germline V gene, CDR1 is SGHNT and CDR2 is YYREEE (reference sequence). The V and J ends lost 0 bases and 4 bases respectively, with 16 bases between them. The CDR3 DNA follows: TGTGCCAGCAGCTTGGAGTTGGTGGTAAGGAGCACCGGGGAGCTGTTTTTT. Residues: CASSLELVVRSTGELFF. Looking up the rest from reference TRBV5-4 and TRBJ2-2 gives the full variable domain: ETGVTQSPTHLIKTRGQQVTLRCSSQSGHNTVSWYQQALGQGPQFIFQYYREEENGRGNFPPRFSGLQFPNYSSELNVNALELDDSALYLCASSLELVVRSTGELFFGEGSRLTVL.

This clonotype was seen only a few times. The chain employs TRBV6-1 and TRBJ2-5, with 8 nucleotides matching TRBD2. The CDR3 covers 14 residues. V dropped 6 bases and J dropped 5; count of bases not matched to a gene: 8. Germline CDR1 reads MNHNS; CDR2 reads SASEGT. Here the CDR3 reads CASSERGTKETQYF. The DNA for the CDR3 is TGTGCCAGCAGCGAGCGGGGGACTAAGGAGACCCAGTACTTC.

This clonotype was counted between two and nine times. The rearrangement joins TRBV24-1 to TRBJ2-5, with 14 bases lining up with TRBD2. CDR1 KGHDR and CDR2 SFDVKD come from the germline V gene. Losses at the gene ends were 4 bases for V and 5 bases for J; bases not matched to a gene: 2. The CDR3 consists of 15 residues. This CDR3 reads CATSEGLAGAETQYF. CDR3 bases: TGTGCCACCAGTGAGGGACTAGCGGGAGCGGAGACCCAGTACTTC.

A few counts support this clonotype. V usage is TRBV25-1 and J usage is TRBJ1-1; D gene uncertain. This CDR3 has 12 residues. The germline gives CDR1 MGHDK, CDR2 SYGVNS. Deletions cut 3 bases from V and 7 bases from J, with 9 bases between. CDR3 in amino acids: CASSENWGEAFF. Written as DNA, the CDR3 is TGTGCCAGCAGTGAGAATTGGGGTGAAGCTTTCTTT. Full variable domain (missing parts from reference TRBV25-1 and TRBJ1-1): EADIYQTPRYLVIGTGKKITLECSQTMGHDKMYWYQQDPGMELHLIHYSYGVNSTEKGDLSSESTVSRIRTEHFPLTLESARPSHTSQYLCASSENWGEAFFGQGTRLTVV.

This clonotype was seen only a few times. The genes are TRBV6-1 and TRBJ1-1, with D maybe TRBD1 (6 bases). The CDR3 is made up of 16 amino acids. CDR1 and CDR2 from the germline V gene are MNHNS and SASEGT. V lost 5 bases and J lost 5, with 21 bases in between. CDR3: CASSSAAGAGGTEAFF. CDR3 DNA: TGTGCCAGCAGTAGTGCAGCGGGGGCGGGAGGGACTGAAGCTTTCTTT.

Only a few counts were recorded for this clonotype. The V call is TRBV7-2, the J call TRBJ2-5; no clear D gene. V was pared by 3 bases and J by 0 bases, with 2 bases between. This CDR3 has 12 residues. Per the germline V gene, CDR1 is SGHTA and CDR2 is FQGNSA. CDR3 in amino acids: CASSLYQETQYF. The CDR3, as DNA: TGTGCCAGCAGCTTGTACCAAGAGACCCAGTACTTC. The entire variable domain, with the rest obtained from reference TRBV7-2 and TRBJ2-5, is as follows: GAGVSQSPSNKVTEKGKDVELRCDPISGHTALYWYRQSLGQGLEFLIYFQGNSAPDKSGLPSDRFSAERTGGSVSTLTIQRTQQEDSAVYLCASSLYQETQYFGPGTRLLVL.

V usage is TRBV9 and J usage is TRBJ1-5, with no clear D. The CDR3 is 11 amino acids. The V end lost 7 bases, the J end lost 9 bases, and 11 bases lay between the germline ends. Germline V gene lookup returns CDR1 SGDLS and CDR2 YYNGEE. This CDR3 reads CASGFEWPQHF. The CDR3 DNA reads TGTGCCAGCGGGTTTGAGTGGCCCCAGCATTTT.

The chain is built from TRBV6-1 and TRBJ1-5; D not certain. This CDR3 has 18 amino acids. The germline CDR1 and CDR2 sequences are MNHNS and SASEGT. With 5 bases removed from V and 5 bases from J, the gap between germline ends came to 25 bases. The CDR3 DNA is TGTGCCAGCAGTCCTGGAATAGTAAAGACGCGGCGGTATCAGCCCCAGCATTTT. It translates to CASSPGIVKTRRYQPQHF.

This clonotype was counted only a few times. V usage is TRBV18 and J usage is TRBJ2-7; 12 bases match TRBD2. The CDR3 is 17 amino acids. Germline CDR1 is KGHSH and CDR2 is LQKENI. V gave up 2 bases and J gave up 3 bases; unmatched junction bases: 8. CDR3 amino acids: CASSPSTSGGKVYEQYF. CDR3 in DNA: TGTGCCAGCTCACCAAGTACTAGCGGGGGGAAGGTCTACGAGCAGTACTTC. Together with reference TRBV18 and TRBJ2-7, the CDR3 gives the full variable domain: NAGVMQNPRHLVRRRGQEARLRCSPMKGHSHVYWYRQLPEEGLKFMVYLQKENIIDESGMPKERFSAEFPKEGPSILRIQQVVRGDSAAYFCASSPSTSGGKVYEQYFGPGTRLTVT.

By share, this clonotype counts as medium-sized (0.01 to 0.1%). V is TRBV21-1 and J is TRBJ1-5. TRBV21-1 is recorded as a pseudogene. The CDR3 totals 14 residues. This CDR3 reads CASRGRHSNQPQHF. CDR3 in DNA: TGTGCCAGCAGAGGAAGACATAGCAATCAGCCCCAGCATTTT.

The chain recombines TRBV19 with TRBJ2-5; 8 positions agree with TRBD2. CDR3 size: 15 residues. V was pared by 1 base and J by 5 bases, with 6 bases of the junction left unmatched. Per the germline V gene, CDR1 is LNHDA and CDR2 is SQIVND (reference sequence). For the CDR3, the DNA is TGTGCCAGTAGTATAGCCTGGACTAGCTGGGAGACCCAGTACTTC. Amino acids: CASSIAWTSWETQYF.

The V gene is TRBV12-3 or TRBV12-4, the J gene TRBJ1-1; D gene uncertain. V lost 2 bases to trimming and J lost 1 base, with 8 bases between them. The CDR3 is made up of 14 amino acids. CDR3 residues: CASSLKGANTEAFF. In nucleotides, the CDR3 is TGTGCCAGCAGTTTAAAGGGTGCGAACACTGAAGCTTTCTTT.

The chain joins TRBV6-5 to TRBJ2-3; 9 nucleotides line up with TRBD2. The germline CDR1 and CDR2 sequences are MNHEY and SVGAGI. The ends lost 4 bases at V and 5 bases at J; junction bases unmatched: 16. The length of the CDR3 is 18 residues. CDR3 DNA: TGTGCCAGCAGTTCAACTGCTCCAGCGGGAGGCTGGGGAGATACGCAGTATTTT. Its protein is CASSSTAPAGGWGDTQYF.

V is TRBV2 and J is TRBJ1-2, with D uncertain. The V gene lost 4 bases and the J gene lost 6 bases, with 12 bases spanning the gap. Germline V gene lookup returns CDR1 SNHLY and CDR2 FYNNEI. CDR3 length: 13 residues. CDR3 protein: CASSGGGLDGYTF. The CDR3 DNA follows: TGTGCCAGCAGTGGGGGAGGGCTCGATGGCTACACCTTC.

The chain uses TRBV6-1 and TRBJ2-7; D unresolved. This CDR3 spans 12 amino acids. The ends were cut back, 5 bases at V and 3 bases at J, with 8 bases in the middle. The germline CDR1 and CDR2 sequences are MNHNS and SASEGT. The CDR3 DNA is TGTGCCAGCAGTCCCCTCGACTACGAGCAGTACTTC. Translation: CASSPLDYEQYF.

The chain recombines TRBV28 with TRBJ2-1, with TRBD2 matching 7 bases. CDR1 MDHEN and CDR2 SYDVKM come from the germline V gene. Unmatched junction bases numbered 6, after V lost 2 bases and J lost 2 bases. The CDR3 totals 16 residues. The CDR3 coding sequence is TGTGCCAGCAGTTTACCCACTAGCGTTACCTACAATGAGCAGTTCTTC. Residues: CASSLPTSVTYNEQFF.

This clonotype appeared a single time. The V and J genes are TRBV25-1 and TRBJ1-2, with unresolved D. Germline V gene sequence: CDR1 MGHDK, CDR2 SYGVNS. Trimming took 3 bases from V and 2 from J, leaving 10 bases between them. The CDR3 length is 14 residues. The CDR3 bases are TGTGCCAGCAGTGATTCCGGGTCGAACTATGGCTACACCTTC. Its translation: CASSDSGSNYGYTF.

The J gene is TRBJ2-2, the V gene TRBV12-3 or TRBV12-4, with a possible D match to TRBD2 (6 bases). The length of the CDR3 is 17 residues. Trimming took off 6 bases at V and 6 bases at J, with 23 bases between the two ends. For the CDR3, the DNA is TGTGCCAGCAGACCCCGGAGAGGCCCGCGGGATCCCGGGGAGCTGTTTTTT. Its protein is CASRPRRGPRDPGELFF.

The rearrangement uses TRBV7-2 and TRBJ2-5; 7 positions agree with TRBD1. The CDR3 consists of 14 residues. Germline CDR1 and CDR2: SGHTA and FQGNSA. The V and J ends lost 4 bases and 5 bases, in that order; junction bases with no gene match: 7. The CDR3 loop reads CASSSDRVGETQYF. CDR3 DNA: TGTGCCAGCAGCTCAGACAGGGTCGGGGAGACCCAGTACTTC.

As DNA, the CDR3 is TGTGCCAGCAGCACCGGACTAGCGGGAGGCACGAGAGTCACCGGGGAGCTGTTTTTT. This translates into CASSTGLAGGTRVTGELFF. The rearrangement links TRBV9 to TRBJ2-2; 14 bases map to TRBD2. The CDR3 runs 19 residues. V shed 4 bases, J shed 4 bases, and the junction held 12 bases outside the gene matches. CDR1 SGDLS and CDR2 YYNGEE come from the germline V gene.

The rearrangement uses TRBV15 and TRBJ2-1; 10 bases map to TRBD1. CDR3 size: 14 residues. Germline V gene lookup returns CDR1 LNHNV and CDR2 YYDKDF (reference sequence). After removal of 5 bases from V and 7 bases from J, the junction contained 5 bases not matched to a gene. The CDR3 is CATSRDRGENEQFF. The CDR3 bases are TGTGCCACCAGCCGGGACAGGGGTGAGAATGAGCAGTTCTTC.

This clonotype was picked up a small number of times. This chain links TRBV20-1 with TRBJ2-2; possibly TRBD2 for D (6 bases). The CDR3 contains 15 residues. Trimming pared 3 bases from V and 0 bases from J, leaving 11 bases between. Germline values: CDR1 DFQATT, CDR2 SNEGSKA (reference sequence). In nucleotides, the CDR3 is TGCAGTGCTAGGCCGCGGGACTCGAACACCGGGGAGCTGTTTTTT. Translating it yields CSARPRDSNTGELFF.

The chain couples TRBV4-3 to TRBJ2-4; 7 bases line up with TRBD1. The CDR3 extends over 14 amino acids. Germline V gives CDR1 LGHNA, CDR2 YSLEER. J was trimmed by 6 bases and V by 0 bases; bases with no gene match: 2. The CDR3 nucleotides read TGCGCCAGCAGCCAAGATCCAGGGGGAAACATTCAGTACTTC. It specifies CASSQDPGGNIQYF.

The sample holds a few counts of this clonotype. The V gene is TRBV27, the J gene TRBJ1-2; D may be TRBD1 (5 bases). V lost 8 bases to trimming and J lost 7 bases, with 14 bases between them. CDR1 and CDR2 from the germline V gene are MNHEY and SMNVEV (reference sequence). This CDR3 spans 12 amino acids. Here the CDR3 DNA reads TGTGCCAGCGGGTCGGGGGTTAGTGGCTACACCTTC. It codes for CASGSGVSGYTF.

The chain employs TRBV6-1 and TRBJ2-5; D is perhaps TRBD1 (7 bases). CDR3 length equals 14 residues. Trimming shortened V by 2 bases and J by 9 bases, and 16 bases separated the two germline ends. Germline loops: CDR1 MNHNS, CDR2 SASEGT. CDR3 region: CASSERGQSGAQYF. The CDR3 coding sequence is TGTGCCAGCAGTGAACGGGGACAGTCGGGGGCCCAGTACTTC.

The chain recombines TRBV6-1 with TRBJ2-7, with 8 bases fitting TRBD1. This CDR3 is 16 amino acids long. After removal of 2 bases from V and 1 base from J, the junction contained 7 bases not matched to a gene. Germline V gene sequence: CDR1 MNHNS, CDR2 SASEGT. CDR3 residues: CASSERGQVRSYEQYF. CDR3 bases: TGTGCCAGCAGTGAAAGGGGACAGGTAAGATCCTACGAGCAGTACTTC.

The rearrangement joins TRBV7-9 to TRBJ2-2, with D tentatively TRBD2 (6 bases). In germline, CDR1 is SEHNR, CDR2 FQNEAQ (reference sequence). V was shortened by 8 bases and J by 2 bases, with 18 bases between the two germline ends. The CDR3 length is 16 residues. Written as DNA, the CDR3 is TGTGCCAGCTCTAAGGTGGCGGGACCCAACACCGGGGAGCTGTTTTTT. Amino acid sequence: CASSKVAGPNTGELFF.

This clonotype was picked up a small number of times. The rearrangement uses TRBV20-1 and TRBJ2-3; no clear D gene. The V gene's germline CDR1 is DFQATT and CDR2 SNEGSKA (reference sequence). This CDR3 region has 12 residues. Trimming removed 6 bases at V and 6 bases at J, with 13 bases between. The DNA for the CDR3 is TGCAGTGCCCCCGGAGAAGCGGATACGCAGTATTTT. This encodes CSAPGEADTQYF.

The J gene is TRBJ1-6, the V gene TRBV28, with 10 bases fitting TRBD1. V lost 6 bases to trimming and J lost 9 bases; unmatched junction nucleotides: 8. The CDR3 loop spans 15 amino acids. CDR1 is MDHEN, CDR2 SYDVKM, per germline. CDR3 sequence reads: CASSLTGQGSSPLHF. For the CDR3, the DNA is TGTGCCAGCAGCCTTACGGGACAGGGGAGTTCACCCCTCCACTTT.

This clonotype has just a few counts. V gene TRBV5-4 combines with J gene TRBJ1-2; 9 bases line up with TRBD1. This CDR3 spans 16 amino acids. Germline-derived CDR1 and CDR2 are SGHNT and YYREEE (reference sequence). The V and J ends lost 2 bases and 4 bases, in that order; junction bases with no gene match: 9. This CDR3 reads CASSFTTGGLIYGYTF. The CDR3 bases are TGTGCCAGCAGCTTTACGACAGGGGGTCTAATCTATGGCTACACCTTC.